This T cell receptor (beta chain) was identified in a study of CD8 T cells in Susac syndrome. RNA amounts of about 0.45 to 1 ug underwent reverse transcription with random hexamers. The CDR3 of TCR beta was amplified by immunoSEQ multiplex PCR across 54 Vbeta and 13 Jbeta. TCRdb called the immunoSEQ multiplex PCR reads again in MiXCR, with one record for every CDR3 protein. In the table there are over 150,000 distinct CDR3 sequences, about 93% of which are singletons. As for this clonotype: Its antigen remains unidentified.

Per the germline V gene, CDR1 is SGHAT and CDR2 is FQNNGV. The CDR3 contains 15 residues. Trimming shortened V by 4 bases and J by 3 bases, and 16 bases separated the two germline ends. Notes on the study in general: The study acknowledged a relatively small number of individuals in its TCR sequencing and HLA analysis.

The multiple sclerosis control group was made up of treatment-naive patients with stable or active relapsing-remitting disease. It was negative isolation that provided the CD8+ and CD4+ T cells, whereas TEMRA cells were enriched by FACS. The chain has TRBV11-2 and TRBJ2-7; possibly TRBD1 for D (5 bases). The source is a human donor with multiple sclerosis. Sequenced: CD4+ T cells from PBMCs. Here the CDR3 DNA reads TGTGCCAGCAGCTCCATCCAGGGTTCAATCTACGAGCAGTACTTC. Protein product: CASSSIQGSIYEQYF.